The clone carrying this T cell receptor beta chain has only a few counts. V trimming: 4 bases; J trimming: 6 bases; junction bases outside the gene matches: 11. CDR1 and CDR2 from the germline V gene are MDHEN and SYDVKM. The CDR3 consists of 15 residues. The repertoire was sequenced with immunoSEQ multiplex PCR; TCRdb's copy has only in-frame clones and lacks some. The table shows 100,000 or so clones, with roughly 85% occurring only once. The sample comes from a study of control samples from healthy donors and cancer patients. Input material: blood. The clonotype was recovered from a woman in her fifties or sixties in good health. The rearrangement uses TRBV28 and TRBJ2-7; 8 positions agree with TRBD1. CDR3 nucleotide sequence: TGTGCCAGCAGTTCGACAGGGGAGGTGGTACTCGAGCAGTACTTC. It codes for CASSSTGEVVLEQYF.